The present TCR beta chain was sequenced within a study of blood T cell repertoires in COVID-19 (dated by TCRdb to 2018 to 2020). For context, the study as a whole: Samples covering the acute and convalescent phases of COVID-19 were provided by collaborators in the United States, Italy and Spain. The material from the prospective study consisted of cDNA or gDNA derived from T cells, B-cell-depleted T cells, or PBMCs. The dataset comprised deeply sampled blood TCRbeta repertoires from subjects exposed to, actively infected with, or recovered from COVID-19. The repertoires were made available in a free public database intended to serve as a resource for research on the immune response to SARS-CoV-2. Samples came from the ongoing ImmuneRACE study (first 160 participants) plus 1,254 subjects from 6 global collaborators. Sample metadata almost always included a de-identified subject ID, COVID-19 status, age in years and sex. Where available, HLA class I and class II types were taken from metadata supplied by the sample provider and were not determined by assay-based typing.

Trimming removed 2 bases from V and 7 bases from J, leaving 26 bases between the germline ends. The CDR3 measures 18 amino acids from cysteine to phenylalanine. The entry retains the CDR3 DNA only, 54 bases that are in frame from base 1. The germline V gene encodes CDR1 ENHRY and CDR2 SYGVKD. Comments on this clone: Its antigen remains undetermined. Within one base of it there is no much larger clone, and no base qualities were kept.

What the research found in general, with its limitations: How much clinical and demographic metadata was included differed by source and by participant, and the metadata was provided uncurated.

In Seattle, one collaborating source enrolled patients while the infection was active and tracked those patients longitudinally over the course of disease. The collaborating institutions used their own protocols to collect whole blood in K2EDTA tubes. For TCRbeta analysis, collaborator samples were shipped as frozen whole blood, as isolated PBMCs, or as DNA extracted from either sample type. TCRbeta CDR3 regions were amplified from genomic DNA by means of the immunoSEQ Assay, a bias-controlled multiplex PCR. The study's own analysis went as follows. Nucleated cell counts per sample were estimated from amplification of reference gene primers within the assay. To quantify the absolute abundance of each unique TCRbeta CDR3 rearrangement, sequence reads were collapsed and filtered. For each sample, productive Simpson clonality was calculated by taking the square root of Simpson's diversity index across productive rearrangements. TCRdb stores this immuneACCESS table with in-frame sequences only. Part of the clones is absent; in the studies checked, under half of the shortfall reflects unresolved V genes, and no reason is known for the rest. V and J calls and clone size are copied from that table; D and trimming were computed from the DNA. The sample has 150,000 to 200,000 clones on record, 60% to 85% of them singletons. The ten largest clones take up 8.1% of the sample.

The TCR originated in a woman in her sixties or seventies with COVID-19, enrolled during active disease. The sample comprised peripheral blood. The chain is encoded by TRBV10-3 joined to TRBJ1-2, with a tentative D gene TRBD1 over 6 matching bases. The nucleotide sequence is given as TGTGCCATCAGTGAGATAAAAGGGGGAGAAGAGGAATGGTGTGGCTACACCTTC. Its coded protein is CAISEIKGGEEEWCGYTF.